This T cell receptor beta chain derives from a study of beta chain features in type 1 diabetes (dated by TCRdb to 2017 to 2018). Looking at the study overall: Mean age, gender distribution, total cell number and subset yield did not differ between patients and healthy donors. A total of roughly 99 million sorted cells were examined across all samples, and the number of cells per subset was strongly correlated with RNA yield. In the study, recently diagnosed type 1 diabetes patients and matched healthy donors were compared on the TCRB repertoires of their sorted circulating CD4+ T cell subsets. Whereas all 28 donors provided naive and central memory subsets, regulatory and stem cell-like memory subsets were isolated from just 8 patients and roughly 8 healthy donors. Study-level results and caveats: Because the HLA sub-analyses included only small numbers of individuals, any influence of HLA type on TCRB rearrangement was left unresolved. Naive, central memory and regulatory TCRB repertoires appeared to be more similar among patients than among healthy donors. PCR may preferentially amplify shorter templates, but because patient and control samples were amplified and corrected together, any resulting skew would affect both groups equally. Fewer insertions and more nucleotide deletions at VDJ recombination sites were observed in patients with type 1 diabetes, implying thymic rearrangement abnormalities. Sequencing cDNA rather than genomic DNA could over-represent highly expressing activated cells, although activation and CD3 levels did not differ between groups. Type 1 diabetes patients showed a moderate but significant shortening of TCRB CDR3 length in all four CD4+ subsets.

As concerns this clone: Its antigen is currently not known. It has no much larger one-base neighbor in the sample; base qualities were not kept.

For CDR1 and CDR2, the germline V gene (reference sequence) lists SEHNR and FQNEAQ. The CDR3, cysteine through phenylalanine, is 16 amino acids long. Only the CDR3 portion is preserved as DNA: 48 bases, with reading frame beginning at the first base. Trimming at the junction amounts to 5 bases on V and 6 bases on J, and the germline ends lie 19 bases apart. Each donor gave one peripheral blood draw, averaging around 120 mL, which was collected into heparinised tubes. Using a panel that included CD45RO, CCR7, CD25, CD127, CD95 and CD27, naive, central memory, regulatory and stem cell-like memory CD4+ T cells were sorted on a BD FACSAria II. A purity above 95% was achieved for all sorted populations. PBMCs were isolated right away by Lymphoprep density gradient centrifugation and were stained directly, without culture. So that batch effects would be minimized, each experiment stained and sorted samples in pairs, pairing one healthy donor with one patient.

The entire amount of isolated RNA was reverse transcribed using the High Capacity cDNA Reverse Transcription Kit, so the sequenced TCRB transcripts were expressed ones. Deep immunoSEQ sequencing was performed on naive, central memory and regulatory T cell samples, with an average of around 3.4 million total reads per sample. Sorted cells were lysed in RLT buffer, and RNA was extracted using DNase-treated RNeasy Micro or Mini kits according to cell number. To prevent cross-contamination, each cell subset was processed individually, whereas patient and healthy donor samples were processed jointly. The immunoSEQ multiplex PCR was used to amplify TCRB sequences from cDNA, generating 87-bp fragments that spanned the CDR3 region. Sequencing of the amplicons was done on the Illumina HiSeq platform. As for the authors' bioinformatics: Synthetic template baselines were used to correct PCR bias computationally, reads within Hamming distance 2 were collapsed together, and singletons that could not be merged were discarded. By aligning reads against IMGT, V, D and J genes, CDR3 length, and insertions or deletions at six rearrangement sites were assigned. Within each subset, clonotype counts were normalized to the number of sorted cells before true diversity and Gini coefficients were calculated with the tcR R package. Repertoire sharing was quantified using the overlap coefficient calculated on TCRB nucleotide sequences. The source is immuneACCESS, and TCRdb retained only in-frame sequences with V and J called. Part of the clones is not carried over; for the studies checked, unresolved V genes explain less than half of this, and the remainder is unexplained. That table supplies the V and J calls and clone size; D and trimming were determined from the DNA. This sample lists 300,000 to 350,000 clones; approximately 8% were detected once. The ten largest account for less than 0.45% of the sample.

Sequencing was performed on central memory CD4+ T cells from blood. The V gene is TRBV7-9 and the J gene is TRBJ2-2, with no reliable assignment of the D segment. This clonotype originated in a woman aged 18-35 years in good health. The nucleotide sequence is TGTGCCAGCAGCGGCGTCCGAGGTCGGCAGGCCGGGGAGCTGTTTTTT. It translates to CASSGVRGRQAGELFF. With all but the CDR3 taken from the reference TRBV7-9 and TRBJ2-2 genes, the full variable domain is: DTGVSQNPRHKITKRGQNVTFRCDPISEHNRLYWYRQTLGQGPEFLTYFQNEAQLEKSRLLSDRFSAERPKGSFSTLEIQRTEQGDSAMYLCASSGVRGRQAGELFFGEGSRLTVL.